The 27 T cell receptor beta chains given below trace back to one sample, sequenced in a study of control samples from healthy donors and cancer patients. Sequenced by immunoSEQ multiplex PCR; TCRdb stores in-frame clones only, minus some. The table includes about 110,000 clones, about nine tenths detected once. The source material was blood. These TCRs come from a human donor in good health. The donor label of this sample is uncertain.

The chain employs TRBV5-6 and TRBJ2-2; D gene unclear. This CDR3 is built from 12 residues. Trimming left V 4 bases short and J 5 bases short, with 6 bases between. Germline V lookup: CDR1 SGHDT, CDR2 YYEEEE. The CDR3 DNA reads TGTGCCAGCAGCCTCTGGACCGGGGAGCTGTTTTTT. This encodes CASSLWTGELFF.

V gene TRBV5-1 combines with J gene TRBJ2-2; no reliable D call. This CDR3 has 15 amino acids. The germline V gene encodes CDR1 SGHRS and CDR2 YFSETQ. The V and J ends lost 0 bases and 1 base respectively, with 7 bases between them. CDR3 nucleotide sequence: TGCGCCAGCAGCTTGGGAACAGTGAACACCGGGGAGCTGTTTTTT. It codes for CASSLGTVNTGELFF. Full variable domain (rest looked up from reference TRBV5-1 and TRBJ2-2): KAGVTQTPRYLIKTRGQQVTLSCSPISGHRSVSWYQQTPGQGLQFLFEYFSETQRNKGNFPGRFSGRQFSNSRSEMNVSTLELGDSALYLCASSLGTVNTGELFFGEGSRLTVL.

The chain uses TRBV6-5 and TRBJ2-7, with D unclear. Germline CDR1 reads MNHEY; CDR2 reads SVGAGI. The CDR3 has 14 amino acids. Trimming stripped 6 bases from V and 2 bases from J, with 14 bases between. As DNA, the CDR3 is TGTGCCAGCAGCCTCAGCCTAGGACCCTACGAGCAGTACTTC. As protein: CASSLSLGPYEQYF.

J is TRBJ2-6 and V is TRBV18; 8 bases are shared with TRBD2. CDR1 is KGHSH, CDR2 LQKENI, per germline. This CDR3 contains 15 residues. J gave up 2 bases and V 7 bases, and 4 bases lay outside the gene matches. The CDR3 is CASWSGGAGANVLTF. The CDR3 DNA reads TGTGCCAGCTGGAGCGGGGGAGCTGGGGCCAACGTCCTGACTTTC.

The CDR3, as DNA: TGTGCCAGCAGCCGGATTGGGGCCAACGTCCTGACTTTC. It translates to CASSRIGANVLTF. This chain joins TRBV7-2 and TRBJ2-6; D remains unclear. Looked up from germline, CDR1 is SGHTA and CDR2 is FQGNSA. This CDR3 has 13 residues. Trimming took off 5 bases at V and 3 bases at J, with 5 bases between the two ends.

The rearrangement joins TRBV13 to TRBJ2-7, with D maybe TRBD2 (7 bases). CDR1 and CDR2 (germline): PRHDT, FYEKMQ (reference sequence). The CDR3 contains 14 residues. V lost 3 bases to trimming and J lost 3 bases, with 12 bases between them. The CDR3 loop is CASSFGGGRYEQYF. The CDR3 bases are TGTGCCAGCAGCTTTGGCGGGGGCCGCTACGAGCAGTACTTC.

The chain is built from TRBV2 and TRBJ2-2; D is tentatively TRBD1 or TRBD2 (5 bases each). The ends were cut back, 6 bases at V and 1 base at J, with 9 bases in the middle. The V gene's germline CDR1 is SNHLY and CDR2 FYNNEI. The CDR3 has 14 amino acids. CDR3 nucleotide sequence: TGTGCCAGCAGACAGGAGGTGAACACCGGGGAGCTGTTTTTT. It codes for CASRQEVNTGELFF. The whole variable domain, remainder taken from reference TRBV2 and TRBJ2-2, is EPEVTQTPSHQVTQMGQEVILRCVPISNHLYFYWYRQILGQKVEFLVSFYNNEISEKSEIFDDQFSVERPDGSNFTLKIRSTKLEDSAMYFCASRQEVNTGELFFGEGSRLTVL.

CDR3 bases: TGTGCCAGCAGTTCCCAGGGGGAGGGCAATCAGCCCCAGCATTTT. Protein product: CASSSQGEGNQPQHF. V and J are TRBV6-5 and TRBJ1-5, with 7 bases matching TRBD1. The CDR3 sequence is 15 residues long. V lost 4 bases to trimming and J lost 2 bases; unmatched junction nucleotides: 5. CDR1 and CDR2 from the germline V gene are MNHEY and SVGAGI.

The V and J genes are TRBV18 and TRBJ1-5; D uncertain. The CDR3 extends over 13 amino acids. Germline V CDR1 and CDR2: KGHSH, LQKENI. The V gene lost 3 bases and the J gene lost 4 bases, with 7 bases spanning the gap. The CDR3 coding sequence is TGTGCCAGCTCACCCGGGATAAATCAGCCCCAGCATTTT. Translated, it gives CASSPGINQPQHF. Combining the CDR3 with reference TRBV18 and TRBJ1-5 gives the whole variable domain NAGVMQNPRHLVRRRGQEARLRCSPMKGHSHVYWYRQLPEEGLKFMVYLQKENIIDESGMPKERFSAEFPKEGPSILRIQQVVRGDSAAYFCASSPGINQPQHFGDGTRLSIL.

The gene calls are TRBV3-1 (or the pseudogene TRBV3-2) and TRBJ1-5; D is ambiguous. Trimming took off 1 base at V and 1 base at J, with 14 bases between the two ends. CDR1 LGHDT and CDR2 YNNKEL come from the germline V gene (reference sequence). CDR3 length equals 17 residues. The CDR3 nucleotides read TGTGCCAGCAGCCAAGCAGTCGGGTCGGGGAGCAATCAGCCCCAGCATTTT. It yields the protein CASSQAVGSGSNQPQHF.

This clone showed up just once. The chain recombines TRBV18 with TRBJ1-4, with 9 bases fitting TRBD1. The V segment lost 6 bases and the J segment 6 bases; nucleotides outside the gene matches: 8. The germline V gene has CDR1 KGHSH and CDR2 LQKENI. The CDR3 length is 15 residues. The CDR3 nucleotides read TGTGCCAGCTCCAAAACCCGGGACAGGGATGAAAAACTGTTTTTT. Its protein product is CASSKTRDRDEKLFF.

The V call is TRBV2, the J call TRBJ1-1; 7 nucleotides align to TRBD1. In germline, CDR1 is SNHLY, CDR2 FYNNEI. V dropped 3 bases and J dropped 1; count of bases not matched to a gene: 8. CDR3 length: 16 amino acids. This chain's CDR3 is CASSDWWGTANTEAFF. CDR3 bases: TGTGCCAGCAGTGATTGGTGGGGGACAGCGAACACTGAAGCTTTCTTT. The complete variable domain, with remaining parts taken from reference TRBV2 and TRBJ1-1, reads EPEVTQTPSHQVTQMGQEVILRCVPISNHLYFYWYRQILGQKVEFLVSFYNNEISEKSEIFDDQFSVERPDGSNFTLKIRSTKLEDSAMYFCASSDWWGTANTEAFFGQGTRLTVV.

V usage is TRBV28 and J usage is TRBJ2-7, with D possibly being TRBD1 (5 bases). CDR1 MDHEN and CDR2 SYDVKM come from the germline V gene. Trimming cost V 3 bases and J 4 bases, with 19 bases left between them. The CDR3 totals 16 residues. The DNA for the CDR3 is TGTGCCAGCAGTTTGGCCCGGCAGGGTAGTGCGTACGAGCAGTACTTC. This translates into CASSLARQGSAYEQYF.

The chain couples TRBV6-5 to TRBJ2-2; D may match TRBD1 or TRBD2 (5 bases each). V was shortened by 7 bases and J by 6 bases, with 12 bases between the two germline ends. Germline CDR1 reads MNHEY; CDR2 reads SVGAGI. The CDR3 runs 13 residues. DNA for the CDR3: TGTGCCAGCACCGGGACCAGGGCCGGGGAGCTGTTTTTT. It specifies CASTGTRAGELFF.

The chain uses TRBV11-2 and TRBJ1-3; D gene unclear. The germline gives CDR1 SGHAT, CDR2 FQNNGV. V was pared by 0 bases and J by 1 base, with 4 bases between. This CDR3 is built from 14 residues. The CDR3 sequence: CASSLEKSGNTIYF. The DNA for the CDR3 is TGTGCCAGCAGCTTAGAAAAGTCTGGAAACACCATATATTTT.

The chain uses TRBV18 and TRBJ2-7; D tentatively fits TRBD1 or TRBD2 (5 bases each). In germline, CDR1 is KGHSH, CDR2 LQKENI. The CDR3 loop spans 16 amino acids. V was pared by 0 bases and J by 0 bases, with 12 bases between. CDR3 DNA sequence: TGTGCCAGCTCACCACCTCGCAGGGAGAGCTCCTACGAGCAGTACTTC. It yields the protein CASSPPRRESSYEQYF.

V usage is TRBV15 and J usage is TRBJ1-5, with 7 bases identical to TRBD1. The germline V gene encodes CDR1 LNHNV and CDR2 YYDKDF (reference sequence). The length of the CDR3 is 19 residues. Trimming removed 0 bases from V and 6 bases from J; junction bases left unmatched: 17. The CDR3 DNA reads as TGTGCCACCAGCAGAGATCCCCGGTGGACTTCAGGGGGGTTTCAGCCCCAGCATTTT. Amino acid sequence: CATSRDPRWTSGGFQPQHF.

The sample holds one count of this clone. The chain has TRBV11-2 and TRBJ2-7; tentative D call: TRBD1 (5 bases). The germline V gene encodes CDR1 SGHAT and CDR2 FQNNGV. Trimming took 3 bases from V and 6 from J, leaving 12 bases between them. The CDR3 runs 13 residues. CDR3 amino acids: CASSFWVGAEQYV. The DNA of the CDR3 is TGTGCCAGCAGCTTTTGGGTAGGGGCCGAGCAGTACGTC.

The V and J genes are TRBV19 and TRBJ2-7; tentatively, D is TRBD1 (6 bases). The V gene lost 2 bases and the J gene lost 6 bases, with 8 bases spanning the gap. The CDR3 is made up of 12 amino acids. In germline, CDR1 is LNHDA, CDR2 SQIVND (reference sequence). CDR3 DNA sequence: TGTGCCAGTAGTATACCCAGGGGCGAGCAGTACTTC. Protein sequence: CASSIPRGEQYF.

This clone was picked up a small number of times. The chain uses TRBV18 and TRBJ1-3; D call uncertain. Trimming removed 5 bases from V and 0 bases from J, with 11 bases in between. The germline CDR1 and CDR2 sequences are KGHSH and LQKENI. The CDR3 runs 15 residues. The CDR3 protein is CASSSTSSSGNTIYF. CDR3 DNA sequence: TGTGCCAGCTCATCAACCTCGAGCTCTGGAAACACCATATATTTT.

The V and J genes are TRBV20-1 and TRBJ2-7; TRBD1 matches at 7 bases. J lost 5 bases, V lost 3 bases, and 7 bases had no gene match. Germline loops: CDR1 DFQATT, CDR2 SNEGSKA (reference sequence). The CDR3 has 13 amino acids. In nucleotides, the CDR3 is TGCAGTGCTAGTGACAGGGCCGGAGACGAGCAGTACTTC. This translates into CSASDRAGDEQYF.

This chain uses TRBV18 with TRBJ1-2; no clear D. CDR3 length equals 13 residues. CDR1 is KGHSH and CDR2 is LQKENI in the germline V gene. Deletions cut 0 bases from V and 5 bases from J, with 7 bases between. The CDR3 reads CASSPPGGYGYTF. The CDR3 DNA reads TGTGCCAGCTCACCACCTGGCGGATATGGCTACACCTTC.

This clone was counted a single time. The genes are TRBV28 and TRBJ2-7; unclear D gene. The V and J ends lost 9 bases and 5 bases respectively, with 5 bases between them. CDR3 size: 9 residues. CDR1 and CDR2 from the germline V gene are MDHEN and SYDVKM. This CDR3 is CARFNEQYF. DNA for the CDR3: TGTGCCAGATTTAACGAGCAGTACTTC.

The gene calls are TRBV6-6 and TRBJ1-1; D not certain. Trimming pared 6 bases from V and 1 base from J, leaving 9 bases between. Germline V lookup: CDR1 MNHNY, CDR2 SVGAGI (reference sequence). The CDR3 spans 13 residues. The chain's CDR3 is CASRETENTEAFF. The CDR3 DNA reads TGTGCCAGCAGGGAGACTGAGAACACTGAAGCTTTCTTT.

This clone has only a few counts. The chain links TRBV19 to TRBJ1-5; TRBD1 matches 7 bases. The ends lost 7 bases at V and 6 bases at J; junction bases unmatched: 18. The CDR3 consists of 17 residues. Looked up from germline, CDR1 is LNHDA and CDR2 is SQIVND (reference sequence). DNA of the CDR3: TGTGCCAGTATGAGACAGGGCCTCTCGCTGGGGTTTCAGCCCCAGCATTTT. Its translation: CASMRQGLSLGFQPQHF.

J is TRBJ1-2 and V is TRBV30; D unresolved. The CDR3 is made up of 13 amino acids. V was shortened by 0 bases and J by 4 bases, with 9 bases between the two germline ends. CDR1 and CDR2 (germline): GTSNPN, SVGIG (reference sequence). This CDR3 is CAWSVDLSYGYTF. The CDR3 nucleotides read TGTGCCTGGAGTGTGGACCTCAGCTATGGCTACACCTTC. The full variable domain, rest sourced from reference TRBV30 and TRBJ1-2, is SQTIHQWPATLVQPVGSPLSLECTVEGTSNPNLYWYRQAAGRGLQLLFYSVGIGQISSEVPQNLSASRPQDRQFILSSKKLLLSDSGFYLCAWSVDLSYGYTFGSGTRLTVV.

The rearrangement links TRBV30 to TRBJ1-1, with no clear D. The CDR3 has 15 residues. From germline, CDR1 is GTSNPN and CDR2 SVGIG (reference sequence). V was pared by 0 bases and J by 5 bases, with 16 bases between. Here the CDR3 reads CAWSVGVERNTEAFF. DNA for the CDR3: TGTGCCTGGAGTGTTGGAGTTGAGCGTAATACTGAAGCTTTCTTT. The variable domain in full, completed from reference TRBV30 and TRBJ1-1, reads SQTIHQWPATLVQPVGSPLSLECTVEGTSNPNLYWYRQAAGRGLQLLFYSVGIGQISSEVPQNLSASRPQDRQFILSSKKLLLSDSGFYLCAWSVGVERNTEAFFGQGTRLTVV.